A selection of T cell receptor beta chains follows, all from one sample in a study of T-cell reconstitution after alpha-beta-depleted transplantation in children. TCRdb used MiXCR to reprocess the PCR reads, holding one entry per CDR3 protein. In the table there are roughly 570,000 distinct CDR3 sequences, roughly 30% of which are singletons. The sequenced sample was PBMCs, obtained before TCRalphabeta/CD19-depleted stem cell transplant. The receptors here all came from a boy under two years old with Wiskott-Aldrich syndrome, due to receive a stem cell transplant. Each CDR3 is given with its conserved first and last residue. A D gene is named only where the DNA matches it firmly. A clone size is listed for some rows: how often the clone was seen (once, few, many), or a class if it is expanded.

v_gene	d_gene	abundance	j_gene	CDR3aa	CDR3nt
TRBV5-5	-	-	TRBJ1-6	CASSLAGYSPLHF	TGTGCCAGCAGCTTGGCAGGGTACTCACCCCTCCACTTT
TRBV20-1	TRBD2	few	TRBJ2-1	CSARDRGLAGHNEQFF	TGCAGTGCTAGAGATAGAGGACTAGCGGGCCACAATGAGCAGTTCTTC
TRBV20-1	TRBD2	few	TRBJ2-3	CSAGTSGPTDTQYF	TGCAGTGCTGGGACTAGCGGGCCCACAGATACGCAGTATTTT
TRBV5-1	TRBD2	few	TRBJ2-1	CASSLRTSGAHNELFF	TGCGCCAGCAGCTTACGGACTAGCGGGGCGCACAATGAGCTGTTCTTC
TRBV2	-	-	TRBJ2-1	CASKGQLYNEQFF	TGTGCCAGCAAAGGACAGTTATACAATGAGCAGTTCTTC
TRBV5-5	TRBD2	-	TRBJ2-1	CASSRGTSGDGFF	TGTGCCAGCAGCCGCGGGACTAGCGGAGACGGGTTCTTC
TRBV20-1	-	-	TRBJ2-1	CSARDLAVDEQFF	TGCAGTGCTAGAGATCTTGCCGTCGATGAGCAGTTCTTC
TRBV20-1	TRBD2	few	TRBJ2-5	CSARAGGGETQYF	TGCAGTGCTAGGGCGGGGGGCGGAGAGACCCAGTACTTC
TRBV5-1	TRBD2	few	TRBJ2-1	CASSLGTSGARRKFF	TGCGCCAGCAGCTTGGGGACTAGCGGAGCTCGCAGGAAGTTCTTC
TRBV7-2	TRBD2	few	TRBJ2-3	CASSSKAGAADTQYF	TGTGCCAGCAGCTCTAAAGCGGGAGCGGCAGATACGCAGTATTTT
TRBV5-1	-	-	TRBJ2-1	CASSGDSGLTYNEQFF	TGCGCCAGCAGCGGCGATAGCGGCCTAACATACAATGAGCAGTTCTTC
TRBV12-3/TRBV12-4	TRBD1	-	TRBJ1-5	CASSLFGTVNQPQHF	TGTGCCAGCAGTTTATTTGGGACAGTCAATCAGCCCCAGCATTTT
TRBV27	-	few	TRBJ2-1	CASNSRLVPSNEQFF	TGTGCCAGCAACTCCCGGTTAGTGCCCAGCAATGAGCAGTTCTTC
TRBV12-3/TRBV12-4	-	many	TRBJ1-1	CASSLDSEAFF	TGTGCCAGCAGTTTGGACAGTGAAGCTTTCTTT
TRBV5-5	-	few	TRBJ2-1	CASSLSPDRWDNEQFF	TGTGCCAGCAGCTTGTCCCCCGACAGGTGGGACAATGAGCAGTTCTTC
TRBV30	-	few	TRBJ2-2	CAWTLGAPNTGELFF	TGTGCCTGGACCCTGGGGGCCCCGAACACCGGGGAGCTGTTTTTT
TRBV5-6	-	few	TRBJ2-1	CASSFSTRGIYNEQFF	TGTGCCAGCAGCTTTTCCACGAGGGGAATTTACAATGAGCAGTTCTTC
TRBV10-3	-	-	TRBJ2-7	CATAGDSYEQYF	TGTGCCACGGCCGGAGACTCCTACGAGCAGTACTTC
TRBV7-8	-	-	TRBJ2-2	CASGDSITGELFF	TGTGCCAGCGGCGACAGTATCACCGGGGAGCTGTTTTTT
TRBV27	-	few	TRBJ2-3	CASNGAGASTDTQYF	TGTGCCAGCAATGGGGCGGGGGCTAGCACAGATACGCAGTATTTT
TRBV5-5	-	-	TRBJ2-2	CASNLNTGELFF	TGTGCCAGCAACCTAAACACCGGGGAGCTGTTTTTT
TRBV14	TRBD1	-	TRBJ1-1	CASSSRTGGINTEAFF	TGTGCCAGCAGCTCCAGGACAGGGGGCATTAACACTGAAGCTTTCTTT
TRBV20-1	TRBD2	-	TRBJ2-6	CSARDTSGRVGANVLTF	TGCAGTGCTAGAGATACCAGCGGGAGGGTTGGGGCCAACGTCCTGACTTTC
TRBV20-1	-	many	TRBJ1-1	CSAKVAGLMNTEAFF	TGCAGTGCCAAGGTGGCGGGACTCATGAACACTGAAGCTTTCTTT
TRBV11-2	-	few	TRBJ2-2	CASSSVRGDTGELFF	TGTGCCAGCAGCTCCGTCCGAGGGGACACCGGGGAGCTGTTTTTT
TRBV20-1	TRBD2	few	TRBJ2-7	CSATSGYNYEQYF	TGCAGTGCTACTAGCGGGTACAACTACGAGCAGTACTTC
TRBV10-3	-	-	TRBJ2-1	CAIKRTPYYNEQFF	TGTGCCATCAAGCGGACCCCTTACTACAATGAGCAGTTCTTC
TRBV7-9	-	once	TRBJ2-1	CASSLAVSDEEQFF	TGTGCCAGCAGCTTAGCGGTGAGCGACGAAGAGCAGTTCTTC
TRBV10-3	-	-	TRBJ2-5	CAISESIGPETQYF	TGTGCCATCAGTGAGTCGATTGGTCCAGAGACCCAGTACTTC
TRBV27	-	-	TRBJ2-7	CASSLAQRSYNEQYF	TGTGCCAGCAGTTTGGCCCAGCGGAGCTACAATGAGCAGTACTTC
TRBV5-5	TRBD2	-	TRBJ2-1	CASSLMGLAGVLDNEQFF	TGTGCCAGCAGCTTGATGGGACTAGCGGGAGTTTTAGACAATGAGCAGTTCTTC
TRBV10-3	TRBD2	-	TRBJ2-1	CAISESRTSADNEQFF	TGTGCCATCAGTGAGTCGAGAACTAGCGCGGACAATGAGCAGTTCTTC
TRBV11-1	TRBD2	-	TRBJ2-1	CASSARTGTSGSGTYNEQFF	TGTGCCAGCAGCGCCCGGACAGGGACTAGCGGGAGTGGGACCTACAATGAGCAGTTCTTC
TRBV12-3/TRBV12-4	-	-	TRBJ2-3	CASSLKEGDTQYF	TGTGCCAGCAGTTTAAAGGAGGGAGATACGCAGTATTTT
TRBV5-1	TRBD2	once	TRBJ2-5	CASSLSSGFQETQYF	TGCGCCAGCAGCTTGTCTAGCGGATTCCAAGAGACCCAGTACTTC
TRBV29-1	-	-	TRBJ2-4	CSGRGLGAKNIQYF	TGCAGCGGTCGGGGCTTAGGGGCCAAAAACATTCAGTACTTC
TRBV20-1	-	-	TRBJ1-1	CSARQGGGEAFF	TGCAGTGCTAGACAGGGTGGAGGTGAAGCTTTCTTT
TRBV15	TRBD2	-	TRBJ2-1	CATSRGTSGRRNEQFF	TGTGCCACCAGCAGAGGAACTAGCGGGAGGCGGAATGAGCAGTTCTTC
TRBV10-3	TRBD2	few	TRBJ2-1	CAISDPIAGVVYNEQFF	TGTGCCATCAGTGACCCAATAGCGGGAGTCGTCTACAATGAGCAGTTCTTC
TRBV5-1	-	-	TRBJ2-1	CASSSSRGDNEQFF	TGCGCCAGCAGCTCCTCCCGGGGAGACAATGAGCAGTTCTTC
TRBV6-1	TRBD1	-	TRBJ2-7	CASRGGQGASYEQYF	TGTGCCAGCAGGGGGGGACAGGGGGCCTCCTACGAGCAGTACTTC
TRBV6-5	-	-	TRBJ1-1	CASSYFRDTEAFF	TGTGCCAGCAGTTACTTCAGGGACACTGAAGCTTTCTTT
TRBV6-5	-	-	TRBJ2-3	CASSYSQVGDTQYF	TGTGCCAGCAGTTACTCGCAGGTTGGAGATACGCAGTATTTT
TRBV6-6	-	-	TRBJ2-7	CASTTGSYEQYF	TGTGCCAGCACAACAGGGTCCTACGAGCAGTACTTC
TRBV6-1	-	-	TRBJ1-4	CASSLMAGTSGGKLFF	TGTGCCAGCAGCCTCATGGCGGGTACGAGTGGAGGAAAACTGTTTTTT
TRBV10-3	-	few	TRBJ1-1	CAISEASVLYTEAFF	TGTGCCATCAGTGAGGCCTCAGTTTTGTACACTGAAGCTTTCTTT
TRBV15	-	-	TRBJ2-5	CATSWTWEETQYF	TGTGCCACCAGCTGGACATGGGAAGAGACCCAGTACTTC
TRBV20-1	-	few	TRBJ1-6	CSARDTLASPLHF	TGCAGTGCTAGAGACACGTTAGCTTCACCCCTCCACTTT
TRBV7-2	TRBD2	-	TRBJ2-7	CASSSQASGSYEQYF	TGTGCCAGCAGCTCCCAGGCTAGCGGGAGTTACGAGCAGTACTTC
TRBV2	TRBD2	few	TRBJ2-5	CASSVLAGEGTQYF	TGTGCCAGCAGCGTCCTAGCGGGAGAGGGGACCCAGTACTTC